This is a list of T cell receptor beta chains from one sample in a study of shared clonotypes between healthy human individuals. Generated by immunoSEQ multiplex PCR, the TCRdb table keeps only in-frame clones and is missing some. The sample has about 2.4 million clones; roughly 93% are singletons. The sequenced sample consisted of naive CD4+ T cells from PBMCs. These receptors were taken from a man between 18 and 29 years old in good health. Some clones in this sample may be carry-over from other donors' samples. Each CDR3 is given with its conserved first and last residue. A D gene is named only where the DNA matches it firmly. Expanded clones get a size class; other rows say once, few or many, or leave the size out.

v_gene	d_gene	len	j_gene	abundance	CDR3aa	CDR3nt
TRBV10-3	.	15	TRBJ2-2	.	CAISESDRNTGELFF	TGTGCCATCAGTGAGAGCGACCGAAACACCGGGGAGCTGTTTTTT
TRBV5-1	TRBD2	14	TRBJ2-7	.	CVSSLGLADYEQYF	TGCGTCAGCAGCTTGGGGCTAGCGGATTACGAGCAGTACTTC
TRBV28	.	14	TRBJ1-4	.	CASSSTAVHEKLFF	TGTGCCAGCAGCTCCACGGCGGTACATGAAAAACTGTTTTTT
TRBV29-1	TRBD1	13	TRBJ1-5	.	CSVALDRGQPQHF	TGCAGCGTCGCCTTGGACAGGGGCCAGCCCCAGCATTTT
TRBV20-1	.	9	TRBJ1-1	few	CSPNTEAFF	TGCAGTCCGAACACTGAAGCTTTCTTT
TRBV18	.	17	TRBJ1-1	.	CASSPISTSRADTEAFF	TGTGCCAGCTCACCAATCTCAACATCCAGGGCGGACACTGAAGCTTTCTTT
TRBV27	.	16	TRBJ1-2	few	CASSLFGTASNYGYTF	TGTGCCAGCAGTTTATTCGGGACGGCTTCTAACTATGGCTACACCTTC
TRBV30	TRBD1	13	TRBJ2-7	once	CAWSAGTGAEQYF	TGTGCCTGGAGTGCCGGAACAGGGGCCGAGCAGTACTTC
TRBV28	.	14	TRBJ2-1	.	CASRLPGGYDEQFF	TGTGCCAGCAGACTACCGGGCGGCTACGATGAGCAGTTCTTC
TRBV28	TRBD1	13	TRBJ1-2	once	CASSRGSNYGYTF	TGTGCCAGCAGCAGGGGGTCTAACTATGGCTACACCTTC
TRBV11-2	.	15	TRBJ2-5	.	CASSPILRSQETQYF	TGTGCCAGCAGCCCGATTCTGCGGAGCCAAGAGACCCAGTACTTC
TRBV28	TRBD2	16	TRBJ2-1	.	CASTVWTSGRYNEQFF	TGTGCCAGCACGGTGTGGACTAGCGGGAGATACAATGAGCAGTTCTTC
TRBV28	.	17	TRBJ1-4	.	CASSLFGAGIANEKLFF	TGTGCCAGCAGTTTATTCGGGGCCGGGATAGCTAATGAAAAACTGTTTTTT
TRBV5-1	TRBD2	15	TRBJ2-1	once	CASSFGTSLSNEQFF	TGCGCCAGCAGCTTCGGGACTAGTCTTAGCAATGAGCAGTTCTTC
TRBV6-6	TRBD1	15	TRBJ2-1	.	CASSFGQGKFNEQFF	TGTGCCAGCAGTTTCGGACAGGGAAAATTCAATGAGCAGTTCTTC
TRBV4-1	.	15	TRBJ1-4	few	CASSPDRGGNEKLFF	TGCGCCAGCAGCCCTGACAGAGGGGGAAATGAAAAACTGTTTTTT
TRBV5-1	.	15	TRBJ2-5	.	CASSSKDGLQETQYF	TGCGCCAGCAGCTCCAAGGACGGGTTACAAGAGACCCAGTACTTC
TRBV28	.	15	TRBJ1-1	.	CASREGGAEYTEAFF	TGTGCCAGCAGGGAAGGAGGGGCTGAGTACACTGAAGCTTTCTTT
TRBV2	.	13	TRBJ1-3	few	CASSRDSGNTIYF	TGTGCCAGCAGTCGGGACTCGGGAAACACCATATATTTT
TRBV28	.	13	TRBJ2-7	.	CASPRTPAVQQYF	TGTGCCAGCCCTCGGACACCCGCGGTTCAGCAGTACTTC
TRBV4-1	.	14	TRBJ2-7	.	CASSQLGVSYEQYF	TGCGCCAGCAGCCAACTCGGGGTTTCCTACGAGCAGTACTTC
TRBV5-1	.	13	TRBJ2-2	.	CASSFSGAGELFF	TGCGCCAGCAGCTTTTCAGGGGCCGGGGAGCTGTTTTTT
TRBV5-1	.	15	TRBJ2-2	.	CASTGVTGSAGELFF	TGCGCCAGCACGGGGGTGACAGGGTCGGCCGGGGAGCTGTTTTTT
TRBV7-8	.	12	TRBJ2-2	.	CASSLAGGELFF	TGTGCCAGCAGCTTAGCTGGTGGGGAGCTGTTTTTT
TRBV4-2	TRBD1	16	TRBJ1-2	once	CASSQDLQGARSGYTF	TGTGCCAGCAGCCAAGATTTGCAGGGGGCAAGAAGTGGCTACACCTTC
TRBV5-1	.	13	TRBJ2-3	.	CASSLGAGPPGFF	TGCGCCAGCAGCTTGGGGGCAGGGCCCCCGGGTTTTTTT
TRBV9	.	14	TRBJ2-7	.	CASSVDPSSYEQYF	TGTGCCAGCAGCGTAGACCCGAGCTCCTACGAGCAGTACTTC
TRBV30	.	16	TRBJ1-1	few	CAWSVTPDSLNTEAFF	TGTGCCTGGAGTGTAACACCGGACAGCTTGAACACTGAAGCTTTCTTT
TRBV11-3	TRBD1	16	TRBJ2-7	.	CASSSPLTGGPAEQYF	TGTGCCAGCAGCTCACCCCTTACAGGGGGACCCGCCGAGCAGTACTTC
TRBV12-2	.	15	TRBJ2-6	.	CASRRSGAGANVLTF	TGTGCCAGCCGCAGATCAGGGGCTGGGGCCAACGTCCTGACTTTC
TRBV5-1	TRBD1	13	TRBJ1-2	.	CASSVDRGHGYTF	TGCGCCAGCAGCGTGGACAGGGGGCATGGCTACACCTTC
TRBV28	TRBD1	18	TRBJ1-5	.	CASTRQGTLAGSNQPQHF	TGTGCCAGCACACGACAGGGAACTTTAGCGGGGAGCAATCAGCCCCAGCATTTT
TRBV2	TRBD1	14	TRBJ2-5	.	CASSLTGDGWTQYF	TGTGCCAGCAGCTTGACAGGGGACGGGTGGACCCAGTACTTC
TRBV27	.	15	TRBJ1-2	once	CASSLGLEGDYGYTF	TGTGCCAGCAGTTTGGGGTTGGAGGGGGACTATGGCTACACCTTC
TRBV18	TRBD2	14	TRBJ2-7	.	CASSPERESYEQYF	TGTGCCAGCTCACCCGAGCGGGAATCCTACGAGCAGTACTTC
TRBV27	TRBD2	16	TRBJ2-3	.	CASSLLASGPTDTQYF	TGTGCCAGCAGTTTGTTGGCTAGCGGTCCCACAGATACGCAGTATTTT
TRBV20-1	.	10	TRBJ2-1	once	CSVIYNEQFF	TGCAGTGTTATCTACAATGAGCAGTTCTTC
TRBV2	.	13	TRBJ1-2	.	CASSAETGAGYTF	TGTGCCAGCAGTGCGGAGACAGGCGCCGGCTACACCTTC
TRBV5-6	.	15	TRBJ1-2	.	CASSLAGGRDYGYTF	TGTGCCAGCAGCTTGGCCGGGGGACGAGACTATGGCTACACCTTC
TRBV30	.	17	TRBJ2-7	.	CAWNPYPTGLRSYEQYF	TGTGCCTGGAATCCTTACCCAACGGGCCTCCGCTCCTACGAGCAGTACTTC
TRBV18	.	15	TRBJ1-1	.	CASSPMQGDNTEAFF	TGTGCCAGCTCACCCATGCAAGGGGACAACACTGAAGCTTTCTTT
TRBV30	.	11	TRBJ2-7	.	CAWSRGSEQYF	TGTGCCTGGAGTAGGGGGTCCGAGCAGTACTTC
TRBV5-8	.	11	TRBJ2-2	.	CASSNTGELFF	TGTGCCAGCAGCAACACCGGGGAGCTGTTTTTT
TRBV14	.	13	TRBJ2-5	.	CASTQGSKGTQYF	TGTGCCAGCACCCAGGGGTCTAAGGGGACCCAGTACTTC
TRBV28	TRBD2	15	TRBJ2-7	.	CASSLTSALPYEQYF	TGTGCCAGCAGTCTAACTAGCGCGCTTCCCTACGAGCAGTACTTC